This T cell receptor beta chain was obtained from a study of blood T cell repertoires in COVID-19. About the research overall: Material from acute and convalescent COVID-19 was sourced from the United States, Italy and Spain.

CDR1 and CDR2 from the germline V gene are SQVTM and ANQGSEA. Trimming removed 7 bases at V and 0 bases at J, with 18 bases between. The CDR3 totals 15 residues. Here immunoSEQ multiplex PCR was the method, and the copy in TCRdb shows in-frame clones only, minus some. The sample lists about 320,000 clones; roughly 90% were seen once. The source is a man aged 55 to 69 who had recovered from COVID-19. The genes are TRBV29-1 and TRBJ2-5, with D possibly matching TRBD1 (6 bases). Sequenced: PBMCs or T cells enriched from blood (not recorded which). The CDR3, as DNA: TGCAGCGCTACCCCGCAGGGACACTACCAAGAGACCCAGTACTTC. It translates to CSATPQGHYQETQYF.